This T cell receptor (beta chain) was sequenced for a study of T cells in tumors and immune-related adverse events (dated by TCRdb to 2020 to 2023). Using the immunoSEQ assay, the TCR beta locus was amplified and sequenced, producing bulk TCR Vbeta CDR3 data. The original pipeline was this. CDR3s were excluded if they were non-productive, were shorter than 7 amino acids, or did not start with C or end with F/W. Analysis was limited to specimens with at least 1000 reads, and clonotypes were defined at the amino acid level. Clonality was computed as 1 minus Pielou's evenness. Library sizes were equalized by abundance-weighted random subsampling with replacement, repeated 100 times to report 95% confidence intervals. Repertoire overlap was quantified with the Morisita overlap index, and the top 40 clones per specimen were checked for overlap with the irAE. TCRdb mirrors the immuneACCESS table, restricted to in-frame sequences. Some clones are absent from its copies; in checked studies, under half trace to an unresolved V gene, and the reason for the others is unknown. V and J calls and clone size are as listed in that table; D and trimming were resolved from the DNA. The sample table records around 8,100 clones; roughly 94% of these occur just once. Less than 2.5% of the sample lies in the top ten.

The treatment or condition label for this specimen denotes: nivolumab (PD-1 blockade) given before sampling. The DNeasy Blood and Tissue Kit was used to extract DNA from formalin-fixed paraffin-embedded specimens. A word on this clone: There is no known antigen for this receptor. Per-nucleotide qualities are absent, and no much larger clonotype sits a single base away.

The germline V and J ends show losses of 4 bases and 4 bases respectively, and no gene match explains 4 bases of the junction. From cysteine to phenylalanine, the CDR3 is 15 amino acids long. Just the 45-base CDR3 DNA is kept, in frame starting at base 1. The CDR1 and CDR2 encoded by the germline V gene are LGHNA and YSLEER. This chain is built from TRBV4-3 and TRBJ2-5, with 12 bases matching TRBD1. Sample: lymph node tissue, taken from a patient treated with anti-PD-1 therapy. This receptor was identified in a female donor with metastatic renal cell carcinoma. DNA sequence: TGCGCCAGCAGCCTCGGGGACAGGGGGCGAGAGACCCAGTACTTC. This sequence encodes CASSLGDRGRETQYF.